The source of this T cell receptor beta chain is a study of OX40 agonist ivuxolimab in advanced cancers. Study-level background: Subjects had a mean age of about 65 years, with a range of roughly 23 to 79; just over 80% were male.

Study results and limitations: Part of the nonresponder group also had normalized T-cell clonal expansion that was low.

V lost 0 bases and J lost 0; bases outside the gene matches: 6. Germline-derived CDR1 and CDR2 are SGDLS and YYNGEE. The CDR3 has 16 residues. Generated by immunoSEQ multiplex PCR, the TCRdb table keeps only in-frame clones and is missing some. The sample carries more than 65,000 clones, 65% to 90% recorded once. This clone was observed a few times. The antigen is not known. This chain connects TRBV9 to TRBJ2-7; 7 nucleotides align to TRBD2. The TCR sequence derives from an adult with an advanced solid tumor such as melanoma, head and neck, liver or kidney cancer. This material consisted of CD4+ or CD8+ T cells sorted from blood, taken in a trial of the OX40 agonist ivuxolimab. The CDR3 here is CASSVGLGGGSYEQYF. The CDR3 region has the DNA TGTGCCAGCAGCGTAGGTCTTGGCGGGGGCTCCTACGAGCAGTACTTC.